The clone carrying this T cell receptor beta chain occurred a few times. Its specificity is unknown. The entry originates in a study of T-cell reconstitution after alpha-beta-depleted transplantation in children. Study results and caveats: After transplant, high TCRbeta diversity at day 60 in some patients arose from surviving recipient T cells and thymic progenitors. Among T cells one year after transplant, newly produced cells accounted for most counts and diversity.

The CDR3 covers 17 residues. Germline lookup yields CDR1 DFQATT and CDR2 SNEGSKA (reference sequence). Deletions cut 3 bases from V and 2 bases from J, with 21 bases between. Unique molecular identifiers were used in preparing the TCRbeta library. TCRdb reprocessed the PCR reads with MiXCR, giving one entry per CDR3 protein. Found here are 800,000 to 1,000,000 distinct CDR3 sequences, about 29% of them singletons; the top ten hold about 28%. This receptor was identified in a boy less than two years old who had a stem cell transplant for SCID, so the T cells may come from the graft donor. The V gene is TRBV20-1, the J gene TRBJ2-3; TRBD2 might be the D (5 bases). The sample was PBMCs, mostly from graft donor cells, taken 360 days after TCRalphabeta/CD19-depleted stem cell transplant. CDR3 in amino acids: CSASWELSKSITDTQYF. CDR3 DNA: TGCAGTGCTAGTTGGGAGTTGTCGAAATCAATCACAGATACGCAGTATTTT.